This T cell receptor (beta chain) was sequenced for a study of CD8 T cells in ankylosing spondylitis (dated by TCRdb to between 2016 and 2019). About the full investigation: T cell receptor beta repertoires were profiled in healthy donors and ankylosing spondylitis patients so that disease-linked TCR variants could be found. Peripheral blood was sampled, and synovial fluid was also collected from ankylosing spondylitis patients. The whole study cohort included about a hundred healthy donors and about two dozen ankylosing spondylitis patients.

For each ankylosing spondylitis patient, the synovial fluid sample was matched to a blood sample from that same patient. The study at large found these results: Some motif variants were previously reported in synovial fluid and blood of reactive arthritis patients, suggesting common disease-initiation mechanisms. Significant enrichment of the disease-linked clones was reported in matched synovial fluid samples from ankylosing spondylitis patients. The disease-linked clones showed a CD8+ phenotype and occurred at relatively low frequencies in peripheral blood. A TCR beta motif made up of roughly eight highly homologous amino acid variants appeared to be characteristic of blood from ankylosing spondylitis patients.

On this clonotype itself: Its antigen has not been determined. Per-base qualities were not stored, and no clone one base away is much larger.

Trimming takes 6 bases off V and 2 bases off J; junction bases not matched to a gene: 16. CDR1 and CDR2 (ENHRY, SYGVKD) derive from the germline V gene. The CDR3 numbers 18 residues from cysteine through phenylalanine. The sequence is cut down to CDR3 DNA, 54 bases in frame from base 1. For sequencing, an Illumina HiSeq 2500 was employed. TCR beta libraries were prepared by quantitative 5'-RACE with molecular barcodes. On the authors' methods: A new computational method based on a probabilistic model of VDJ rearrangement was used to identify disease-linked TCR variants. TCRdb cleaned the public reads at Q25 with fastp, built clones with MiXCR and kept in-frame beta chains. Every CDR3 protein is listed once, alongside the most common genes and DNA of its rows. The V and J calls, along with clone size, are taken from TCRdb and not from the paper's own processing. For this sample the table gives 150,000 or so distinct CDR3 sequences, of which approximately 32% were detected only once. Approximately 6% of the sample comes from the top ten.

Recombination linked TRBV10-3 to TRBJ2-3; the junction holds 8 bases that match TRBD1. The receptor's source is a male donor with ankylosing spondylitis. The sequencing sample was made of synovial fluid, either unsorted or a sorted T cell fraction (not recorded which). The DNA sequence is TGTGCCATCAGCTATACAGGGGGGAGTAAGGCCTTCACAGATACGCAGTATTTT. Its protein product is CAISYTGGSKAFTDTQYF.